Listed below are T cell receptor beta chains from one sample, sequenced in a study of CD8 T cells in ankylosing spondylitis. MiXCR, applied by TCRdb to the 5' RACE reads, yields one record per CDR3 protein. The table lists a few hundred thousand distinct CDR3 sequences, over 9.5% of them singletons. What was sequenced was blood, either unsorted or a sorted T cell fraction (not recorded which). Every receptor here comes from a male donor with ankylosing spondylitis. Each CDR3 is given with its conserved first and last residue. D genes are given only for firm matches. Not every row has a clone size; where given, it reads once, few, many or a size class.

J gene: TRBJ1-3; clone size: -; V gene: TRBV20-1; D gene: -; CDR3 protein: CSAPPTPRSGNTIYF; CDR3 DNA: TGCAGTGCCCCGCCGACACCTCGCTCTGGAAACACCATATATTTT
J gene: TRBJ2-2; clone size: -; V gene: TRBV29-1; D gene: TRBD2; CDR3 protein: CSVERLASTGELFF; CDR3 DNA: TGCAGCGTTGAGAGACTAGCGTCCACCGGGGAGCTGTTTTTT
J gene: TRBJ2-3; clone size: few; V gene: TRBV7-2; D gene: -; CDR3 protein: CASSFRQIADTQYF; CDR3 DNA: TGTGCCAGCAGCTTTAGGCAGATCGCAGATACGCAGTATTTT
J gene: TRBJ1-6; clone size: few; V gene: TRBV5-1; D gene: TRBD1; CDR3 protein: CASSLTTGGVYNSPLHF; CDR3 DNA: TGCGCCAGCAGCTTGACGACAGGGGGGGTCTATAATTCACCCCTCCACTTT
J gene: TRBJ1-2; clone size: -; V gene: TRBV5-6; D gene: -; CDR3 protein: CASSPWGPGYGYTF; CDR3 DNA: TGTGCCAGCAGTCCATGGGGGCCAGGCTATGGCTACACCTTC
J gene: TRBJ1-2; clone size: -; V gene: TRBV2; D gene: -; CDR3 protein: CASSARDTYGYTF; CDR3 DNA: TGTGCCAGCAGTGCCCGGGACACCTATGGCTACACCTTC
J gene: TRBJ1-2; clone size: few; V gene: TRBV5-1; D gene: -; CDR3 protein: CASSLEAPRDGYTF; CDR3 DNA: TGCGCCAGCAGCTTGGAGGCCCCCCGAGATGGCTACACCTTC
J gene: TRBJ1-1; clone size: -; V gene: TRBV7-2; D gene: -; CDR3 protein: CASSITTVPTHTEAFF; CDR3 DNA: TGTGCCAGCAGCATCACGACAGTACCCACCCACACTGAAGCTTTCTTT
J gene: TRBJ1-2; clone size: few; V gene: TRBV4-1; D gene: -; CDR3 protein: CASSQGRQEVYGYTF; CDR3 DNA: TGCGCCAGCAGCCAAGGGAGACAGGAGGTGTATGGCTACACCTTC
J gene: TRBJ1-1; clone size: few; V gene: TRBV20-1; D gene: -; CDR3 protein: CSAPRTLSGTEAFF; CDR3 DNA: TGCAGTGCCCCAAGGACGTTATCGGGGACTGAAGCTTTCTTT
J gene: TRBJ1-1; clone size: few; V gene: TRBV7-8; D gene: -; CDR3 protein: CASSFRAGDTEAFF; CDR3 DNA: TGTGCCAGCAGCTTTCGCGCGGGGGACACTGAAGCTTTCTTT
J gene: TRBJ2-1; clone size: many; V gene: TRBV20-1; D gene: TRBD2; CDR3 protein: CSAREGTRNEQFF; CDR3 DNA: TGCAGTGCTAGAGAGGGGACTAGGAATGAGCAGTTCTTC
J gene: TRBJ2-2; clone size: many; V gene: TRBV15; D gene: -; CDR3 protein: CATRKGTSYGTGELFF; CDR3 DNA: TGTGCCACCAGAAAAGGGACAAGCTATGGGACCGGGGAGCTGTTTTTT
J gene: TRBJ1-5; clone size: -; V gene: TRBV20-1; D gene: -; CDR3 protein: CSAESGTQYSNQPQHF; CDR3 DNA: TGCAGTGCCGAGTCCGGGACACAGTATAGCAATCAGCCCCAGCATTTT
J gene: TRBJ2-3; clone size: -; V gene: TRBV7-8; D gene: TRBD2; CDR3 protein: CASSPNSGRGGDTQYF; CDR3 DNA: TGTGCCAGCAGCCCTAATAGCGGGAGAGGTGGAGATACGCAGTATTTT
J gene: TRBJ2-5; clone size: -; V gene: TRBV7-8; D gene: TRBD2; CDR3 protein: CACSPGLAGGLETQYF; CDR3 DNA: TGTGCCTGCAGCCCAGGACTAGCGGGAGGATTAGAGACCCAGTACTTC
J gene: TRBJ2-3; clone size: many; V gene: TRBV4-1; D gene: -; CDR3 protein: CASSQFDRTDTQYF; CDR3 DNA: TGCGCCAGCAGCCAATTCGACCGCACAGATACGCAGTATTTT
J gene: TRBJ2-5; clone size: few; V gene: TRBV12-3/TRBV12-4; D gene: -; CDR3 protein: CASSFGVSGETQYF; CDR3 DNA: TGTGCCAGCAGCTTCGGGGTGTCGGGGGAGACCCAGTACTTC
J gene: TRBJ1-1; clone size: -; V gene: TRBV9; D gene: -; CDR3 protein: CASSLHTGTEAFF; CDR3 DNA: TGTGCCAGCAGCCTACATACAGGCACTGAAGCTTTCTTT
J gene: TRBJ1-1; clone size: -; V gene: TRBV25-1; D gene: -; CDR3 protein: CASSGVGTEAFF; CDR3 DNA: TGTGCCAGCAGTGGAGTGGGCACTGAAGCTTTCTTT
J gene: TRBJ2-1; clone size: few; V gene: TRBV7-8; D gene: -; CDR3 protein: CASSWRTSYNEQFF; CDR3 DNA: TGTGCCAGCAGCTGGCGGACGTCCTACAATGAGCAGTTCTTC
J gene: TRBJ2-3; clone size: few; V gene: TRBV5-1; D gene: TRBD1; CDR3 protein: CASSLAGDRGTDTQYF; CDR3 DNA: TGCGCCAGCAGCTTGGCGGGGGACAGGGGCACAGATACGCAGTATTTT
J gene: TRBJ1-4; clone size: few; V gene: TRBV29-1; D gene: -; CDR3 protein: CSVERPQEGEKLFF; CDR3 DNA: TGCAGCGTTGAAAGGCCCCAGGAGGGCGAAAAACTGTTTTTT
J gene: TRBJ2-3; clone size: few; V gene: TRBV24-1; D gene: -; CDR3 protein: CATSDWGRQTDTQYF; CDR3 DNA: TGTGCCACCAGTGATTGGGGACGACAGACAGATACGCAGTATTTT
J gene: TRBJ2-5; clone size: many; V gene: TRBV5-1; D gene: -; CDR3 protein: CASSIGGAGETQYF; CDR3 DNA: TGCGCCAGCAGTATAGGTGGAGCCGGAGAGACCCAGTACTTC
J gene: TRBJ2-1; clone size: few; V gene: TRBV5-1; D gene: TRBD1; CDR3 protein: CASSPGQGRLVEQFF; CDR3 DNA: TGCGCCAGCAGCCCGGGACAGGGCAGGCTCGTGGAGCAGTTCTTC
J gene: TRBJ2-1; clone size: many; V gene: TRBV30; D gene: -; CDR3 protein: CAWLSKQISYNEQFF; CDR3 DNA: TGTGCCTGGCTGTCAAAACAAATCTCCTACAATGAGCAGTTCTTC
J gene: TRBJ2-2; clone size: -; V gene: TRBV12-3/TRBV12-4; D gene: -; CDR3 protein: CASSLRSSEAGELFF; CDR3 DNA: TGTGCCAGCAGTTTAAGGTCTAGCGAGGCCGGGGAGCTGTTTTTT
J gene: TRBJ2-5; clone size: few; V gene: TRBV5-6; D gene: -; CDR3 protein: CASSTPRGDPQETQYF; CDR3 DNA: TGTGCCAGCAGCACCCCCAGGGGGGACCCTCAAGAGACCCAGTACTTC
J gene: TRBJ2-5; clone size: few; V gene: TRBV5-6; D gene: TRBD1; CDR3 protein: CASSYVGQQETQYF; CDR3 DNA: TGTGCCAGCAGCTATGTGGGACAGCAAGAGACCCAGTACTTC
J gene: TRBJ2-3; clone size: few; V gene: TRBV5-1; D gene: -; CDR3 protein: CASSSRVSTDTQYF; CDR3 DNA: TGCGCCAGCAGCTCTCGGGTTAGCACAGATACGCAGTATTTT
J gene: TRBJ2-3; clone size: -; V gene: TRBV11-2; D gene: TRBD2; CDR3 protein: CASSLDLAGGLDTQYF; CDR3 DNA: TGTGCCAGCAGCTTAGATCTAGCGGGAGGGTTAGATACGCAGTATTTT
J gene: TRBJ2-1; clone size: many; V gene: TRBV12-3/TRBV12-4; D gene: -; CDR3 protein: CASSLTGGPRGEQFF; CDR3 DNA: TGTGCCAGCAGTTTAACGGGGGGCCCCCGCGGTGAGCAGTTCTTC
J gene: TRBJ1-4; clone size: -; V gene: TRBV30; D gene: -; CDR3 protein: CAWSTQDAEKLFF; CDR3 DNA: TGTGCCTGGAGTACCCAGGACGCGGAAAAACTGTTTTTT
J gene: TRBJ1-2; clone size: -; V gene: TRBV6-1; D gene: -; CDR3 protein: CASSDRGSGHGYTF; CDR3 DNA: TGTGCCAGCAGTGATCGGGGCTCTGGCCATGGCTACACCTTC
J gene: TRBJ1-2; clone size: few; V gene: TRBV20-1; D gene: -; CDR3 protein: CSARDQAGLSYGYTF; CDR3 DNA: TGCAGTGCTAGAGATCAGGCGGGCCTCTCCTATGGCTACACCTTC
J gene: TRBJ2-1; clone size: many; V gene: TRBV20-1; D gene: -; CDR3 protein: CSVPGSYNEQFF; CDR3 DNA: TGCAGTGTCCCGGGCTCCTACAATGAGCAGTTCTTC
J gene: TRBJ2-5; clone size: -; V gene: TRBV5-1; D gene: -; CDR3 protein: CASSPEVQEGETQYF; CDR3 DNA: TGCGCCAGCAGCCCCGAAGTACAAGAGGGGGAGACCCAGTACTTC
J gene: TRBJ2-7; clone size: -; V gene: TRBV7-2; D gene: -; CDR3 protein: CASSLVLGWAYEQYF; CDR3 DNA: TGTGCCAGCAGCTTAGTCTTGGGTTGGGCCTACGAGCAGTACTTC
J gene: TRBJ2-3; clone size: few; V gene: TRBV12-3/TRBV12-4; D gene: TRBD2; CDR3 protein: CASSDPSGRLRDTQYF; CDR3 DNA: TGTGCCAGCAGTGACCCTAGCGGCCGATTGAGAGATACGCAGTATTTT
J gene: TRBJ1-6; clone size: few; V gene: TRBV30; D gene: TRBD1; CDR3 protein: CAWRGRGRIYNSPLHF; CDR3 DNA: TGTGCCTGGAGAGGGAGGGGGCGAATATATAATTCACCCCTCCACTTT
J gene: TRBJ2-3; clone size: few; V gene: TRBV5-4; D gene: TRBD2; CDR3 protein: CASSLAAGASPDTQYF; CDR3 DNA: TGTGCCAGCAGCTTGGCAGCGGGAGCCTCACCGGATACGCAGTATTTT
J gene: TRBJ1-1; clone size: -; V gene: TRBV7-9; D gene: -; CDR3 protein: CASSFLDRLNTEAFF; CDR3 DNA: TGTGCCAGCAGCTTCTTGGACCGACTAAACACTGAAGCTTTCTTT
J gene: TRBJ2-5; clone size: many; V gene: TRBV20-1; D gene: TRBD2; CDR3 protein: CSARDLGGGYETQYF; CDR3 DNA: TGCAGTGCTAGAGATCTCGGGGGAGGGTACGAGACCCAGTACTTC
J gene: TRBJ2-2; clone size: few; V gene: TRBV11-3; D gene: -; CDR3 protein: CASSLVSSTGELFF; CDR3 DNA: TGTGCCAGCAGCTTAGTTTCTAGTACTGGGGAGCTGTTTTTT
J gene: TRBJ2-4; clone size: -; V gene: TRBV5-4; D gene: TRBD2; CDR3 protein: CASSTPAGDGNIQYF; CDR3 DNA: TGTGCCAGCAGCACCCCGGCGGGAGACGGTAACATTCAGTACTTC
J gene: TRBJ1-2; clone size: few; V gene: TRBV10-1; D gene: -; CDR3 protein: CASRQTGRRYGYTF; CDR3 DNA: TGCGCCAGCAGGCAGACAGGACGACGGTATGGCTACACCTTC
J gene: TRBJ1-3; clone size: -; V gene: TRBV14; D gene: -; CDR3 protein: CASSQDLAVFSGNTIYF; CDR3 DNA: TGTGCCAGCAGCCAAGACTTGGCGGTCTTCTCTGGAAACACCATATATTTT
J gene: TRBJ1-1; clone size: few; V gene: TRBV7-9; D gene: -; CDR3 protein: CASSFGHTEAFF; CDR3 DNA: TGTGCCAGCAGCTTCGGACACACTGAAGCTTTCTTT
J gene: TRBJ1-5; clone size: -; V gene: TRBV3-1; D gene: -; CDR3 protein: CASSPGSGTSNQPQHF; CDR3 DNA: TGTGCCAGCAGCCCCGGGTCTGGGACCTCCAATCAGCCCCAGCATTTT
J gene: TRBJ1-5; clone size: -; V gene: TRBV12-3/TRBV12-4; D gene: -; CDR3 protein: CASSLGHGNQPQHF; CDR3 DNA: TGTGCCAGCAGTTTAGGGCATGGCAATCAGCCCCAGCATTTT